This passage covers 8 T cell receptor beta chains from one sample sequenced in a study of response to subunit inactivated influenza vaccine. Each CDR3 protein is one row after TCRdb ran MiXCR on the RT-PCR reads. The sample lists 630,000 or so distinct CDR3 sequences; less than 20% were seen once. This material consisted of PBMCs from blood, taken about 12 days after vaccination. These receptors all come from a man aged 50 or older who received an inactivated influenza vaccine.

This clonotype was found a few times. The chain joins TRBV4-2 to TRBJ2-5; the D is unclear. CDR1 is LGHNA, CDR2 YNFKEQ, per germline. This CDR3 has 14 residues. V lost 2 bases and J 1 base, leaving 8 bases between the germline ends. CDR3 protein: CASSQRLGQETQYF. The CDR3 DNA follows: TGTGCCAGCAGCCAAAGGCTAGGCCAAGAGACCCAGTACTTC.

The CDR3 loop is CSARDGAGERETQYF. The DNA for the CDR3 is TGCAGTGCTAGAGATGGCGCGGGGGAAAGGGAGACCCAGTACTTC. This chain uses TRBV20-1 with TRBJ2-5; 7 nucleotides agree with TRBD2. V dropped 0 bases and J dropped 5; count of bases not matched to a gene: 9. The CDR3 extends over 15 amino acids. Germline assignment: CDR1 DFQATT and CDR2 SNEGSKA (reference sequence).

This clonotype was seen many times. The CDR3 spells CAISDRQFPDTQYF. The CDR3 DNA reads as TGTGCCATCAGCGATAGACAATTCCCAGATACGCAGTATTTT. J is TRBJ2-3 and V is TRBV10-3; D remains ambiguous. This CDR3 is built from 14 residues. Germline CDR1 and CDR2: ENHRY and SYGVKD. V dropped 6 bases and J dropped 4 bases, with 14 bases sitting between them.

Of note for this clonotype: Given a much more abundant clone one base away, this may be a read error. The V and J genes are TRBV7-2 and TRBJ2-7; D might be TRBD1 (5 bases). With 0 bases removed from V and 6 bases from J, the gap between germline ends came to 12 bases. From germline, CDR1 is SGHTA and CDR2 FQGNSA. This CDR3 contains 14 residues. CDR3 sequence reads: CASSLAAGPCEQYF. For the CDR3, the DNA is TGTGCCAGCAGCTTAGCGGCAGGGCCCTGCGAGCAGTACTTC.

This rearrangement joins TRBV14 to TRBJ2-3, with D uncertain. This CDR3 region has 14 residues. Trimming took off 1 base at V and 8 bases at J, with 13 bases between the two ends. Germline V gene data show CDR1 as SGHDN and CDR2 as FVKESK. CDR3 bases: TGTGCCAGCAGCCAAGTAGGGAAATGGGGTACGCAGTATTTT. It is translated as CASSQVGKWGTQYF.

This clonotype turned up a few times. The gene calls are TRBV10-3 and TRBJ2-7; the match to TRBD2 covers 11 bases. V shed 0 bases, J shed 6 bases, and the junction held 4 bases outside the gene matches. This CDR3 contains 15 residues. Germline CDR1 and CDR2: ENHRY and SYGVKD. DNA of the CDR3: TGTGCCATCAGTGAGTCGGCTAGCGGGAGGATCGAGCAGTACTTC. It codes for CAISESASGRIEQYF.

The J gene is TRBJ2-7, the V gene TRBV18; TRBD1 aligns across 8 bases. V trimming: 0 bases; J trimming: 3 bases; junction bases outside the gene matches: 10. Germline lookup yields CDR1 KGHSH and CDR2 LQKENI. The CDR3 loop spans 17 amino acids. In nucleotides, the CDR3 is TGTGCCAGCTCACCACCAGTTCTGGACAGGGCCTTCTACGAGCAGTACTTC. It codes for CASSPPVLDRAFYEQYF.

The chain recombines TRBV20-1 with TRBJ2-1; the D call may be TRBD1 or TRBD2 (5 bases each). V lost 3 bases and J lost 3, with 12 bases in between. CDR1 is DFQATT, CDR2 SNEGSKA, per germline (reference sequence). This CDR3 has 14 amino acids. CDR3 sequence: CSASNTGLYNEQFF. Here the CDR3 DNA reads TGCAGTGCTAGTAATACGGGGCTCTACAATGAGCAGTTCTTC.